This T cell receptor (beta chain) was sequenced in a study of breast tumors, draining lymph nodes, adjacent tissues. There are many counts of this clonotype. Breast cancer patients provided tissue from their axillary draining lymph nodes. This CDR3 has 16 amino acids. Looked up from germline, CDR1 is LNHDA and CDR2 is SQIVND (reference sequence). V was clipped by 8 bases and J by 3 bases, with 20 bases between them. TCRdb itself ran the multiplex PCR reads through MiXCR, one entry per CDR3 protein. The table shows 150,000 to 200,000 distinct CDR3 sequences, with about 33% occurring only once. This clonotype originated in a female donor with breast cancer. Some clones in this sample may be carry-over from other donors' samples. This sequence joins TRBV19 and TRBJ2-1, with D perhaps assigned TRBD1 or TRBD2 (5 bases each). Sequences were obtained from axillary lymph node tissue. The CDR3 DNA reads TGTGCCAGTTCCCCCCGGGGACGACCTGTCTACAATGAGCAGTTCTTC. It encodes CASSPRGRPVYNEQFF.